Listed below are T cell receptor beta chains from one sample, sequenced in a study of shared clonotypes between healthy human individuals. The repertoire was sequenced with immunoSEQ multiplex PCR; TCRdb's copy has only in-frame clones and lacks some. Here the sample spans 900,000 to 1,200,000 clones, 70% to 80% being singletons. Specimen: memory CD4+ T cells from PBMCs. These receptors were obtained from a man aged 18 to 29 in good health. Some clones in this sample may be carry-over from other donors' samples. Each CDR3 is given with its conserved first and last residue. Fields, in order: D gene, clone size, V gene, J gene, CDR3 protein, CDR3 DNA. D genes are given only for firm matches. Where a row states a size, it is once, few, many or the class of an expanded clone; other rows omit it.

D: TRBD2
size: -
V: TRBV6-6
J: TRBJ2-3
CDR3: CASSYQRESDTQYF
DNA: TGTGCCAGCAGTTACCAGCGGGAATCAGATACGCAGTATTTT

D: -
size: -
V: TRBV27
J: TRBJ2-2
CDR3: CAPSGDTGELFF
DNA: TGTGCCCCCTCGGGGGACACCGGGGAGCTGTTTTTT

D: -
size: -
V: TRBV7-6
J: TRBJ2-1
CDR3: CASSLARNEQFF
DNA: TGTGCCAGCAGCTTAGCGCGCAATGAGCAGTTCTTC

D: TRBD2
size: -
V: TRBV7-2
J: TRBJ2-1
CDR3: CAWGRGSYNEQFF
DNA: TGTGCCTGGGGGAGGGGTTCCTACAATGAGCAGTTCTTC

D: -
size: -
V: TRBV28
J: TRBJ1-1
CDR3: CASSFLGRNTEAFF
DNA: TGTGCCAGCAGTTTCTTAGGCAGGAACACTGAAGCTTTCTTT

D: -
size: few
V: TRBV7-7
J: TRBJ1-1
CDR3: CASNLSPPTEAFF
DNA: TGTGCCAGCAACCTTTCCCCGCCCACTGAAGCTTTCTTT

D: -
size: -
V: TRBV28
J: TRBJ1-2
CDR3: CASSKGLAYGYTF
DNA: TGTGCCAGCAGTAAGGGGTTGGCCTATGGCTACACCTTC

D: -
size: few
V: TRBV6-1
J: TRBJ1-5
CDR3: CASSGTALHQPQHF
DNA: TGTGCCAGCAGTGGGACAGCACTTCATCAGCCCCAGCATTTT

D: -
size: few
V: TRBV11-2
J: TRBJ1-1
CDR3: CASSDEAFF
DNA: TGTGCCAGCAGCGATGAAGCTTTCTTT

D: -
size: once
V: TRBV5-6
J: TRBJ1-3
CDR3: CASSSPGNTIYF
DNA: TGTGCCAGCAGCTCGCCGGGAAACACCATATATTTT

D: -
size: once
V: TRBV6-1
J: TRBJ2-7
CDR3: CASSGAGEVGEQYF
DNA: TGTGCCAGCAGTGGGGCCGGGGAGGTTGGCGAGCAGTACTTC

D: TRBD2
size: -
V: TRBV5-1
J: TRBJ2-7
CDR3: CASSLLTSGMAYEQYF
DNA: TGCGCCAGCAGTTTACTAACTAGCGGGATGGCATACGAGCAGTACTTC

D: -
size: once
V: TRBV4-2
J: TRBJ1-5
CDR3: CASSQADDYSNQPQHF
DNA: TGTGCCAGCAGCCAAGCGGACGACTATAGCAATCAGCCCCAGCATTTT

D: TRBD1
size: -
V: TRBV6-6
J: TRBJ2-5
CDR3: CASSTSGTGKETQYF
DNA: TGTGCCAGCAGCACCTCCGGGACAGGCAAAGAGACCCAGTACTTC

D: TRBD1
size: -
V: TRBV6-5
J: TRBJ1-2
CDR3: CASSRAGGLNYGYTF
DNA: TGTGCCAGCAGCCGGGCAGGGGGCCTTAACTATGGCTACACCTTC

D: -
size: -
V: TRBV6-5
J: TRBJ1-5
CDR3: CASGQVSNQPQHF
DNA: TGTGCCAGCGGGCAGGTTAGCAATCAGCCCCAGCATTTT

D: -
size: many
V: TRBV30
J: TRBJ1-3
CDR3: CAWSVGVGGNTIYF
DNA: TGTGCCTGGAGTGTTGGCGTTGGTGGAAACACCATATATTTT

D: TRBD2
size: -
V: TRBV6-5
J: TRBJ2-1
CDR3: CASSPPGGKNEQFF
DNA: TGTGCCAGCAGCCCCCCGGGAGGAAAAAATGAGCAGTTCTTC

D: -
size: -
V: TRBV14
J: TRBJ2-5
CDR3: CASSPGLKETQYF
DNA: TGTGCCAGCAGCCCGGGACTGAAAGAGACCCAGTACTTC

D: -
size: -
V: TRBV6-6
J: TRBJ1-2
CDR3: CASTRGAYGYTF
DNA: TGTGCCAGCACGCGGGGAGCCTATGGCTACACCTTC

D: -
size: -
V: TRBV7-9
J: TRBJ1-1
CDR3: CASIRPGPNTEAFF
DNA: TGTGCCAGCATCCGGCCCGGGCCAAACACTGAAGCTTTCTTT

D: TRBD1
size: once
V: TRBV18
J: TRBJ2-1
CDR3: CASSFTGTGDEQFF
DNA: TGTGCCAGCTCATTCACCGGGACAGGGGATGAGCAGTTCTTC

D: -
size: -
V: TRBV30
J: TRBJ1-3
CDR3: CAWSRRAGNTIYF
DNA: TGTGCCTGGAGCCGGAGAGCTGGAAACACCATATATTTT

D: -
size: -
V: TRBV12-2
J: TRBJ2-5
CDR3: CASHPEFPEETQYF
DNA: TGTGCAAGTCACCCGGAGTTTCCCGAAGAGACCCAGTACTTC

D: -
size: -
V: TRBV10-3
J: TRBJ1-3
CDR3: CAISEGNTIYF
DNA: TGTGCCATCAGTGAGGGAAACACCATATATTTT

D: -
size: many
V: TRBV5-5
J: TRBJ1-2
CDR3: CASSLGDGLLSYGYTF
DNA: TGTGCCAGCAGCTTGGGGGACGGACTCCTTTCCTATGGCTACACCTTC

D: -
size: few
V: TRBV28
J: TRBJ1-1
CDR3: CASSLVNTVGAGPEAFF
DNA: TGTGCCAGCAGTTTAGTTAATACGGTAGGGGCGGGCCCGGAAGCTTTCTTT

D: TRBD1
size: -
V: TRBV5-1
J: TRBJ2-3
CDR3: CASSDRTGRDTQYF
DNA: TGCGCCAGCAGCGACCGGACAGGGAGGGATACGCAGTATTTT

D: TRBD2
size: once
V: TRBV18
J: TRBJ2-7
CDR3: CASSQYLLAGGLYEQYF
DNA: TGTGCCAGCTCACAATACCTCCTAGCGGGAGGGCTCTACGAGCAGTACTTC

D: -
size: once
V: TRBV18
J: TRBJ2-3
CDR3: CASSGRQLLSTDTQYF
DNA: TGTGCCAGCTCGGGAAGACAATTATTAAGCACAGATACGCAGTATTTT

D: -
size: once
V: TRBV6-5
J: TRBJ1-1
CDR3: CASSYSSGAMNTEAFF
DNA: TGTGCCAGCAGTTACTCGTCAGGGGCCATGAACACTGAAGCTTTCTTT

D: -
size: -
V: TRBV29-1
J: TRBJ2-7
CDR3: CSVEDVTGEQYF
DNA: TGCAGCGTTGAAGATGTAACGGGCGAGCAGTACTTC

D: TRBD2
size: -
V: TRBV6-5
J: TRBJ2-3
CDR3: CASSFSGRDTDTQYF
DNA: TGTGCCAGCAGTTTTTCCGGGAGGGACACAGATACGCAGTATTTT

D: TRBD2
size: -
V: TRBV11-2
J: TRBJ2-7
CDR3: CASSLVSLAGGRYEQYF
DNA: TGTGCCAGCAGCTTAGTTTCCCTAGCGGGAGGGCGGTACGAGCAGTACTTC

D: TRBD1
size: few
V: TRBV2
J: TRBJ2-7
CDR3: CASSQDRGRIEWEYF
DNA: TGTGCCAGCAGTCAGGACAGGGGAAGGATTGAATGGGAGTACTTC

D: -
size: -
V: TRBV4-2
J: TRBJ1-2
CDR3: CASSQVSGRNYGYTF
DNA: TGTGCCAGCAGCCAAGTCTCTGGACGGAACTATGGCTACACCTTC

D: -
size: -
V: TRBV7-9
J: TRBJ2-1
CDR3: CASSLVGLEQFF
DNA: TGTGCCAGCAGCTTAGTAGGCTTAGAGCAGTTCTTC

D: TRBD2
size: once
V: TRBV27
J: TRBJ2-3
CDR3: CASSSLGTSGKQYF
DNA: TGTGCCAGCAGTTCACTCGGGACTAGCGGGAAGCAGTATTTT

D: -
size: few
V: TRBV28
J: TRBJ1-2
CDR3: CASVSGANYGYTF
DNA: TGTGCCAGCGTCTCTGGGGCTAACTATGGCTACACCTTC

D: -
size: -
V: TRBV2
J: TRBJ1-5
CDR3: CASSRGNQPQHF
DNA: TGTGCCAGCAGCAGGGGAAATCAGCCCCAGCATTTT

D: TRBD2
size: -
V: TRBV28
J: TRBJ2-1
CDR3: CASRGTSGRQGNEQFF
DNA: TGTGCCAGCAGAGGGACTAGCGGGAGGCAGGGGAATGAGCAGTTCTTC

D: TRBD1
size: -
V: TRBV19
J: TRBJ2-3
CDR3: CASGSGQGIVKADTQYF
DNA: TGTGCCAGTGGGTCGGGACAGGGGATCGTCAAGGCAGATACGCAGTATTTT

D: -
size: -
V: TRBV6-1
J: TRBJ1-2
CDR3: CASSEGRGLIYGYTF
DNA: TGTGCCAGCAGTGAAGGCCGGGGCCTTATCTATGGCTACACCTTC

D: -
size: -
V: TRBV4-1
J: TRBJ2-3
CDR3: CASSQAGDGDTQYF
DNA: TGCGCCAGCAGCCAAGCCGGGGATGGAGATACGCAGTATTTT

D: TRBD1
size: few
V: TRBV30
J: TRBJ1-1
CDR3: CAWRWDRVNTEAFF
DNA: TGTGCCTGGAGGTGGGACAGGGTAAACACTGAAGCTTTCTTT

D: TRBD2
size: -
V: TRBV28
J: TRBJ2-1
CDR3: CASSSPAFTSGRQNEQFF
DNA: TGTGCCAGCAGTTCCCCGGCCTTTACTAGCGGGAGACAGAATGAGCAGTTCTTC

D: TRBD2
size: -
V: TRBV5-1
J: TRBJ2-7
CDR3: CASSGLADSSYEQYF
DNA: TGCGCCAGCAGCGGACTAGCGGATAGCTCCTACGAGCAGTACTTC

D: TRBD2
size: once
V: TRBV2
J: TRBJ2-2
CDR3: CASDLRGSRTGELFF
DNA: TGTGCCAGCGACTTGCGCGGGAGCCGCACCGGGGAGCTGTTTTTT

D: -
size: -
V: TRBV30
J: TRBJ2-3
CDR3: CAWSVRRGEITDTQYF
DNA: TGTGCCTGGAGTGTACGTAGAGGGGAGATCACAGATACGCAGTATTTT

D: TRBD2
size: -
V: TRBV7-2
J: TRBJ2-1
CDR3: CASSSSASGYNNEQFF
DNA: TGTGCCAGCAGTTCCTCCGCTAGCGGGTACAACAATGAGCAGTTCTTC

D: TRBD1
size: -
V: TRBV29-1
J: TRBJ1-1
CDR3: CSVGGQGTEAFF
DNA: TGCAGCGTTGGGGGACAGGGTACTGAAGCTTTCTTT